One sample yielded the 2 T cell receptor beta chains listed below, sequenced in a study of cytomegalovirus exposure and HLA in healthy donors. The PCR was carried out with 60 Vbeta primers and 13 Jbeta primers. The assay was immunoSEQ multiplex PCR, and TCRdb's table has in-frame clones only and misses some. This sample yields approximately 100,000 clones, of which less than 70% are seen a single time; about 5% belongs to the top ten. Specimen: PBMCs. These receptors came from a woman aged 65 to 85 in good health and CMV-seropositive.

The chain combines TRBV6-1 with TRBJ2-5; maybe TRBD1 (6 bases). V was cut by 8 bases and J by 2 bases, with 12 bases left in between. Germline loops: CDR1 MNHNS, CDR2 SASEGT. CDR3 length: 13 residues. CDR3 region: CASVAGVQETQYF. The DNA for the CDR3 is TGTGCCAGCGTGGCAGGGGTACAAGAGACCCAGTACTTC.

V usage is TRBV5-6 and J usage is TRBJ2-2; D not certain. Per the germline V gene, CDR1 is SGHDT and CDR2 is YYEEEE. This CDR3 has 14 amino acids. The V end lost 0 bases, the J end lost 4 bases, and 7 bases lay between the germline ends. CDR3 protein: CASSLAIGTGELFF. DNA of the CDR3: TGTGCCAGCAGCTTGGCCATCGGCACCGGGGAGCTGTTTTTT.